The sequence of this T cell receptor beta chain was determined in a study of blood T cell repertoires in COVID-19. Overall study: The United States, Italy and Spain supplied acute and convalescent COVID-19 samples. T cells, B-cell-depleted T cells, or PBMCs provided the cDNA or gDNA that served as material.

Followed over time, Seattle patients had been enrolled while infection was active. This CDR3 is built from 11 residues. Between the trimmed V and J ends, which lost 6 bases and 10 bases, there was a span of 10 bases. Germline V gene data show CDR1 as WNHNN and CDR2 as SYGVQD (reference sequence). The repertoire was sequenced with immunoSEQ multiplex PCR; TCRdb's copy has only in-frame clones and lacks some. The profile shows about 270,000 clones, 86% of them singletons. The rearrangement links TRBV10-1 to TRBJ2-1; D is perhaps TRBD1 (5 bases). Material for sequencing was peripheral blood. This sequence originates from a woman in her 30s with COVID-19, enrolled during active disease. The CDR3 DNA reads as TGCGCCAGCAGCACAGGCCCCGAGCAGTTCTTC. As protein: CASSTGPEQFF.